This T cell receptor (beta chain) is from a study of blood T cell repertoires in COVID-19 (dated by TCRdb to 2018 to 2021). For the wider study: Samples covering the acute and convalescent phases of COVID-19 were provided by collaborators in the United States, Italy and Spain. HLA class I and class II types, where available, came from metadata supplied by the sample provider rather than from assay-based typing. The prospective study material was composed of cDNA or gDNA derived from T cells, B-cell-depleted T cells, or PBMCs. The samples were drawn from the first 160 participants of the ongoing ImmuneRACE study and from about 1,200 subjects provided by 6 global collaborators. The repertoires were released in a freely available public database intended as a resource for research on the immune response to SARS-CoV-2. The sample metadata nearly always contained a de-identified subject ID, COVID-19 status, age in years and sex. Deeply sampled blood TCRbeta repertoires from subjects exposed to, actively infected with, or recovered from COVID-19 were included in the dataset. The paper's findings and limits, for the study overall: Clinical and demographic metadata were provided uncurated, with the amount varying by source and participant.

The CDR3 starts with the cysteine, ends with the phenylalanine, and has 14 residues. Here the CDR3 DNA is all that survives: 42 bases in frame from base 1. TCRbeta CDR3 regions were amplified from genomic DNA using the immunoSEQ Assay, a bias-controlled multiplex PCR. The source study handled its data this way. The number of nucleated cells in each sample was estimated from the amplification of reference gene primers within the assay. Sequence reads were collapsed and filtered to measure the absolute abundance of every unique TCRbeta CDR3 rearrangement. For each sample, productive Simpson clonality was calculated by taking the square root of Simpson's diversity index across productive rearrangements. As stored in TCRdb, this immuneACCESS dataset retains in-frame rearrangements with V and J assigned. A fraction of the clones does not appear; measured against another copy, unresolved V genes explain less than half of the discrepancy, and the remainder lacks a known reason. V and J calls and clone size are copied from that table; D and trimming were computed from the DNA. This sample gives 30,000 to 40,000 clones in total; roughly three quarters of them show up just once. Around 29% of the sample comes from the top ten.

As concerns this clone: Its antigen is currently not known. Per-base qualities were not stored, and no clone one base away is much larger.

The collaborating institutions used their own protocols to collect whole blood in K2EDTA tubes. For TCRbeta analysis, collaborators shipped samples in one of three forms: frozen whole blood, isolated PBMCs, or DNA extracted from either of those sample types. The specimen was peripheral blood. Recombination linked TRBV21-1 to TRBJ1-2; TRBD1, the D gene given by the table, was not confirmed from the DNA. TRBV21-1 is marked as a pseudogene. The sequence was collected from a man older than 75 with acute or convalescent COVID-19. For the CDR3, the sequence is CASRTGTGGGGYTF. The sequence in DNA is TGTGCCAGCAGGACAGGGACAGGGGGGGGAGGCTACACCTTC.